The clone carrying this TCR beta chain was found many times. The antigen is undetermined. The data derive from a study of early T cells in non-severe SARS-CoV-2 infection. Study-wide context: Sequencing targeted bulk RNA from unsorted whole blood, leaving chains unpaired.

Germline V gives CDR1 MNHNY, CDR2 SVGAGI (reference sequence). V was cut by 0 bases and J by 4 bases, with 6 bases left in between. The CDR3 sequence is 14 residues long. Broader study findings: Anti-spike CD8 responses were favored by VDJdb matching, which missed private and CD4 specificities.

The TCR library protocol attached unique molecular identifiers to the individual cDNA molecules. TCRdb recomputed calls from the 5' RACE reads with MiXCR, one row per CDR3 protein. The repertoire includes some 85,000 distinct CDR3 sequences, roughly 13% of them detected once, and over 1.2% sits in the top ten. Material: whole blood. The chain combines TRBV6-6 with TRBJ2-2, with a weak D call TRBD2 (6 bases). This TCR was recovered from an adult who was a healthcare worker with PCR-confirmed SARS-CoV-2 infection or an uninfected control (not recorded which). As DNA, the CDR3 is TGTGCCAGCAGTTACTCGGGGGGCACCGGGGAGCTGTTTTTT. This sequence encodes CASSYSGGTGELFF.